These 21 T cell receptor beta chains originate from one sample sequenced in a study of regulatory dendritic cells for organ transplantation. Clones were read by immunoSEQ multiplex PCR, and TCRdb kept only the in-frame ones, dropping some. The repertoire has approximately 12,000 clones, roughly 90% of them found once; the top ten carry approximately 0.22%. These receptors' targets are unknown. CFSE-labeled sorted T cells met regulatory or mature dendritic cells for 4 to 6 days. Sample: naive CD8+ T cells from blood cultured with regulatory dendritic cells. Subset defined: CD45RA+ naive T cells. The receptors were gathered from a human donor in good health.

This clone is a singleton in its sample. The CDR3 nucleotides are TGTGCCAGCAGCCTTGATACGCAGTATTTT. This gives the protein CASSLDTQYF. V gene TRBV7-9 combines with J gene TRBJ2-3; D is ambiguous. V dropped 5 bases and J dropped 6 bases, with 3 bases sitting between them. This CDR3 comprises 10 residues. Germline V CDR1 and CDR2: SEHNR, FQNEAQ (reference sequence).

A single count supports this clone. The CDR3 sequence is CASTKSRNTEAFF. DNA of the CDR3: TGTGCCAGCACTAAATCCAGGAACACTGAAGCTTTCTTT. The chain carries TRBV7-9 and TRBJ1-1; D not resolved. Germline V gene sequence: CDR1 SEHNR, CDR2 FQNEAQ (reference sequence). This CDR3 has 13 amino acids. V was clipped by 7 bases and J by 1 base, with 10 bases between them.

The V call is TRBV5-4, the J call TRBJ2-5, with 9 bases identical to TRBD1. The J call is in doubt because the DNA end fits TRBJ2-7 better. From germline, CDR1 is SGHNT and CDR2 YYREEE (reference sequence). The CDR3 is 13 residues long. The CDR3 here is CASRPGQGYEQYF. The CDR3 DNA follows: TGTGCCAGCAGGCCGGGACAGGGCTACGAGCAGTACTTC.

This rearrangement joins TRBV9 to TRBJ2-1; TRBD2 aligns across 7 bases. CDR1 is SGDLS, CDR2 YYNGEE, per germline. Trimming took 4 bases from V and 4 from J; bases not matched to a gene: 5. This CDR3 has 14 amino acids. The DNA for the CDR3 is TGTGCCAGCAGCACACCGGGAGGATACAATGAGCAGTTCTTC. This encodes CASSTPGGYNEQFF.

The chain links TRBV29-1 to TRBJ2-5, with D possibly TRBD2 on 5 matching bases. This CDR3 contains 12 residues. Germline CDR1 SQVTM, CDR2 ANQGSEA. The germline V and J ends were trimmed by 3 bases and 5 bases, with 10 bases remaining between them. The CDR3 coding sequence is TGCAGCGTTGACGGGGTTCCTGAGACCCAGTACTTC. Translating it yields CSVDGVPETQYF.

V gene TRBV27 combines with J gene TRBJ2-7; D ambiguous. V was cut by 2 bases and J by 3 bases, with 14 bases left in between. CDR1 is MNHEY, CDR2 SMNVEV, per germline (reference sequence). This CDR3 is 15 amino acids long. The CDR3 DNA is TGTGCCAGCAGTTTAGATCTAACATCTCGCTACGAGCAGTACTTC. Amino acid sequence: CASSLDLTSRYEQYF.

This rearrangement joins TRBV27 to TRBJ2-3; D possibly corresponds to TRBD2 (6 bases). With 4 bases removed from V and 6 bases from J, the gap between germline ends came to 8 bases. Germline values: CDR1 MNHEY, CDR2 SMNVEV (reference sequence). This CDR3 comprises 12 residues. In DNA form, the CDR3 reads TGTGCCAGCAGTTCGGGAGCGGATACGCAGTATTTT. Translated: CASSSGADTQYF.

The V gene is TRBV7-2, the J gene TRBJ2-3, with 12 bases matching TRBD2. The CDR3 is 17 residues long. CDR1 and CDR2 from the germline V gene are SGHTA and FQGNSA. V shed 1 base and J 1 base; nucleotides not matched to a gene: 3. The CDR3 DNA sequence: TGTGCCAGCAGCTTAGTGTCTAGCGGGGGGGGCACAGATACGCAGTATTTT. Its translation: CASSLVSSGGGTDTQYF.

V and J are TRBV9 and TRBJ2-6; a weak D match, TRBD1 (5 bases). Trimming cost V 3 bases and J 0 bases, with 13 bases left between them. The germline V gene has CDR1 SGDLS and CDR2 YYNGEE. The CDR3 spans 17 residues. The CDR3 sequence is CASSDHLTASGANVLTF. The CDR3 region has the DNA TGTGCCAGCAGCGACCACCTGACAGCCTCTGGGGCCAACGTCCTGACTTTC.

The chain carries TRBV13 and TRBJ1-2; TRBD1 aligns across 7 bases. The J segment lost 4 bases and the V segment lost 5 bases, leaving 10 bases of the junction unmatched. The germline gives CDR1 PRHDT, CDR2 FYEKMQ (reference sequence). The CDR3 runs to 15 residues. The DNA of the CDR3 is TGTGCCAGCAGCCCCCCCGGGACAGCAGTCTATGGCTACACCTTC. Its protein product is CASSPPGTAVYGYTF.

CDR3 DNA sequence: TGTGCCAGCAGCACACCGACAGGGGCGCCCGGGCTTAACGAGCAGTACTTC. It encodes CASSTPTGAPGLNEQYF. The rearrangement uses TRBV9 and TRBJ2-7, with 8 bases identical to TRBD1. The CDR3 is 17 residues long. Germline lookup yields CDR1 SGDLS and CDR2 YYNGEE. V gave up 4 bases and J gave up 5 bases; unmatched junction bases: 17.

The rearrangement links TRBV7-8 to TRBJ2-3; 7 bases map to TRBD1. The V segment lost 3 bases and the J segment 5 bases; nucleotides outside the gene matches: 8. The CDR3 sequence is 15 residues long. Germline V gives CDR1 SGHVS, CDR2 FQNEAQ. The CDR3 region is CASSFRGRTRDTQYF. Here the CDR3 DNA reads TGTGCCAGCAGCTTTAGGGGGCGGACGAGAGATACGCAGTATTTT.

The chain links TRBV9 to TRBJ2-3; 14 bases line up with TRBD2. The ends lost 3 bases at V and 3 bases at J; junction bases unmatched: 3. Germline assignment: CDR1 SGDLS and CDR2 YYNGEE. This CDR3 spans 16 amino acids. The CDR3 reads CASSARLAGGTDTQYF. CDR3 nucleotide sequence: TGTGCCAGCAGCGCTAGACTAGCGGGGGGGACAGATACGCAGTATTTT. The full variable domain, rest sourced from reference TRBV9 and TRBJ2-3, is DSGVTQTPKHLITATGQRVTLRCSPRSGDLSVYWYQQSLDQGLQFLIQYYNGEERAKGNILERFSAQQFPDLHSELNLSSLELGDSALYFCASSARLAGGTDTQYFGPGTRLTVL.

The V call is TRBV6-1, the J call TRBJ2-3; 9 nucleotides agree with TRBD2. The J segment lost 0 bases and the V segment lost 3 bases, leaving 10 bases of the junction unmatched. The CDR3 spans 18 residues. Germline-derived CDR1 and CDR2 are MNHNS and SASEGT. CDR3 sequence reads: CASSEIAGAPSSTDTQYF. CDR3 in DNA: TGTGCCAGCAGTGAGATAGCGGGGGCACCGTCGAGCACAGATACGCAGTATTTT.

This rearrangement joins TRBV9 to TRBJ2-1, with D possibly being TRBD1 or TRBD2 (7 bases each). With 4 bases removed from V and 6 bases from J, the gap between germline ends came to 17 bases. Germline values: CDR1 SGDLS, CDR2 YYNGEE. CDR3 length equals 15 residues. The CDR3 DNA follows: TGTGCCAGCAGCTCCATGGGGGGGACAGCCAATGAGCAGTTCTTC. Its translation: CASSSMGGTANEQFF.

V and J are TRBV5-4 and TRBJ2-3, with no clear D. Germline CDR1 SGHNT, CDR2 YYREEE (reference sequence). This CDR3 is 12 amino acids long. V was shortened by 2 bases and J by 2 bases, with 3 bases between the two germline ends. CDR3: CASSFITDTQYF. In DNA, the CDR3 is TGTGCCAGCAGCTTTATCACAGATACGCAGTATTTT.

This sequence joins TRBV10-3 and TRBJ2-7, with 14 bases fitting TRBD2. V lost 6 bases and J lost 2; bases outside the gene matches: 6. This CDR3 comprises 16 residues. Germline CDR1 ENHRY, CDR2 SYGVKD. CDR3 coding DNA: TGTGCCATCAGCTCCGCGGGACTAGCGGGAGCCTACGAGCAGTACTTC. Its translation: CAISSAGLAGAYEQYF.

CDR3 DNA: TGTGCCTTCCCAAACCCCGGGGACAGTTATGGCTACACCTTC. Translated, it gives CAFPNPGDSYGYTF. The chain is built from TRBV30 and TRBJ1-2; 7 bases fit TRBD1. The J segment lost 5 bases and the V segment lost 7 bases, leaving 13 bases of the junction unmatched. From germline, CDR1 is GTSNPN and CDR2 SVGIG (reference sequence). The CDR3 loop spans 14 amino acids.

The V gene is TRBV6-5, the J gene TRBJ2-5, with TRBD2 identical over 8 bases. Germline V gene data show CDR1 as MNHEY and CDR2 as SVGAGI. The ends lost 5 bases at V and 7 bases at J; junction bases unmatched: 9. CDR3 length equals 14 residues. The CDR3 region has the DNA TGTGCCAGCAGTCCGGGGGGGGGTCCAACGACCCAGTACTTC. As protein: CASSPGGGPTTQYF.

The chain links TRBV9 to TRBJ2-2; D is unresolved. Deletions cut 4 bases from V and 0 bases from J, with 13 bases between. Looked up from germline, CDR1 is SGDLS and CDR2 is YYNGEE. This CDR3 region has 16 residues. The DNA for the CDR3 is TGTGCCAGCAGCCCCCGACTCGATCCGAACACCGGGGAGCTGTTTTTT. This codes for CASSPRLDPNTGELFF.

This clone has just a few counts. The DNA of the CDR3 is TGTGCCAGCAGTTTTCGTGGGGCTCGCAATCAGCCCCAGCATTTT. This codes for CASSFRGARNQPQHF. The chain combines TRBV27 with TRBJ1-5, with a weak D call TRBD1 (5 bases). This CDR3 is built from 15 residues. Germline V gene sequence: CDR1 MNHEY, CDR2 SMNVEV (reference sequence). V lost 3 bases and J lost 2, with 11 bases in between.